The sequence of this T cell receptor beta chain was determined in a study of beta chain features in type 1 diabetes. Expressed TCRB transcripts were sequenced because the isolated RNA had all been reverse transcribed beforehand. Sequenced by immunoSEQ multiplex PCR; TCRdb stores in-frame clones only, minus some. Found here are about 360,000 clones, roughly 12% of them singletons; the top ten hold 0.017%. Using CD45RO/CCR7/CD25/CD127/CD95/CD27, CD4+ naive, central memory, regulatory and stem cell-like memory cells were sorted. This clone was detected only a few times. What it binds is unknown. Points from the study as a whole: People with Type 1 diabetes carried modestly yet significantly shorter TCRB CDR3s in all four CD4+ subsets.

Germline CDR1 reads SGHTA; CDR2 reads FQGNSA. The V and J ends lost 0 bases and 6 bases respectively, with 9 bases between them. The CDR3 is made up of 14 amino acids. The chain combines TRBV7-2 with TRBJ1-5; tentatively, D is TRBD1 (5 bases). The TCR originated in a man aged 18 to 29 in good health. The specimen was naive CD4+ T cells from blood. This chain's CDR3 is CASSLAGAPQPQHF. The CDR3 DNA is TGTGCCAGCAGCTTAGCAGGGGCTCCTCAGCCCCAGCATTTT.